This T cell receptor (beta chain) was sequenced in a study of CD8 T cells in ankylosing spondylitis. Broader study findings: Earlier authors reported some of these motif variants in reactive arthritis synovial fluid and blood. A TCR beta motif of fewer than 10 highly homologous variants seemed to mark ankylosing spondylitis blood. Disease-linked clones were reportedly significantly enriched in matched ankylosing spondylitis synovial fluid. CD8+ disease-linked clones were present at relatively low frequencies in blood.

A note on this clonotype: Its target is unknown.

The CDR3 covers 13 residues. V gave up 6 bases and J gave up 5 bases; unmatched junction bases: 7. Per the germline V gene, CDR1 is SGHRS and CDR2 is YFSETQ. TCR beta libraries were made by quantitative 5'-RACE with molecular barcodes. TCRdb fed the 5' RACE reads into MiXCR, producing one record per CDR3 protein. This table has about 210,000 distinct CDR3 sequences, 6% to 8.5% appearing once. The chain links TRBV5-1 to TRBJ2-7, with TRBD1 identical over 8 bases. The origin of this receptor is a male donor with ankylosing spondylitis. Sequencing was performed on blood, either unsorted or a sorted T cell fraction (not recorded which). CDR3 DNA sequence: TGCGCCAGCACCCCGGACAGGGCCAACGAGCAGTACTTC. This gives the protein CASTPDRANEQYF.